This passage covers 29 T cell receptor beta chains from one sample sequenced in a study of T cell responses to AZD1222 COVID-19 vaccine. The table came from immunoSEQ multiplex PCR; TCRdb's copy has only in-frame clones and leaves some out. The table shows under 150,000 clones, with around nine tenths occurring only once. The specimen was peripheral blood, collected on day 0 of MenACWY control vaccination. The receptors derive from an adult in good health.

CDR3 sequence (DNA): TGCGCCAGCAGCCCGAATGGACACACGAACACTGAAGCTTTCTTT. It yields the protein CASSPNGHTNTEAFF. This rearrangement joins TRBV5-1 to TRBJ1-1, with D maybe TRBD1 (5 bases). Deletions cut 4 bases from V and 1 base from J, with 14 bases between. CDR1 SGHRS and CDR2 YFSETQ come from the germline V gene. This CDR3 is built from 15 residues.

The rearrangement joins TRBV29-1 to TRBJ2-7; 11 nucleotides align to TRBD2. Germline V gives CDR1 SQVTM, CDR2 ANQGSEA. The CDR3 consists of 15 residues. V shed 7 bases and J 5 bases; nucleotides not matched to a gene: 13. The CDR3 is CSARSSGGRRNEQYF. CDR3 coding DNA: TGCAGCGCACGATCTAGCGGGGGGCGGAGAAACGAGCAGTACTTC.

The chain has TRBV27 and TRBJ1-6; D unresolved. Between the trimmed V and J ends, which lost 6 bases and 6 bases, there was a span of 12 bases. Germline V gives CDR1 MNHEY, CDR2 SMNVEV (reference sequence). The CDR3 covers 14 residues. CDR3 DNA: TGTGCCAGCAGACTACTTCGAGTTAATTCACCCCTCCACTTT. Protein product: CASRLLRVNSPLHF.

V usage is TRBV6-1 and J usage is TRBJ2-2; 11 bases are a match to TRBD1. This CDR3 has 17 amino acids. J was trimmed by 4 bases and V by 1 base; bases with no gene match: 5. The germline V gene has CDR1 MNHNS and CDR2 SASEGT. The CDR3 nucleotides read TGTGCCAGCAGTGAAGTAGGACAGGGGGCCGGCACCGGGGAGCTGTTTTTT. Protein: CASSEVGQGAGTGELFF.

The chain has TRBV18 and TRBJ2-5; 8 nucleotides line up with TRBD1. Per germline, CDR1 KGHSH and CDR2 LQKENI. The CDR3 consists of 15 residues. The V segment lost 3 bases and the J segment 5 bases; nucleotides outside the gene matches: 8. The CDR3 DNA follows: TGTGCCAGCTCACCCGGACAGGGTTCTTTCGAGACCCAGTACTTC. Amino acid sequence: CASSPGQGSFETQYF.

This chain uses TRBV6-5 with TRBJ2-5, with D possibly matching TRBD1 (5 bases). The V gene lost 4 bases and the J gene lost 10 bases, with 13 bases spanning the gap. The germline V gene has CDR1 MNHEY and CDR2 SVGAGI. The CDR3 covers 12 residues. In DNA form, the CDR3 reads TGTGCCAGCAGTTCCCAAAGGGGTAGCCAGTACTTC. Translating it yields CASSSQRGSQYF.

Here the CDR3 DNA reads TGCAGTGCTAGTATGAACAGTCAAGAGACCCAGTACTTC. Protein: CSASMNSQETQYF. The chain combines TRBV20-1 with TRBJ2-5, with no clear D. The germline CDR1 and CDR2 sequences are DFQATT and SNEGSKA (reference sequence). V was cut by 3 bases and J by 2 bases, with 10 bases left in between. The CDR3 length is 13 residues.

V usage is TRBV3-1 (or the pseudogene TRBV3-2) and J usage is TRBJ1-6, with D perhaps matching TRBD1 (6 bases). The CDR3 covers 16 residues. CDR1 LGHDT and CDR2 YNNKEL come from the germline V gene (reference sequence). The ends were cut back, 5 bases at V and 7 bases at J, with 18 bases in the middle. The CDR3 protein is CASSYKGGGGNSPLHF. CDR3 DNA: TGTGCCAGCAGCTACAAAGGGGGGGGCGGCAATTCACCCCTCCACTTT.

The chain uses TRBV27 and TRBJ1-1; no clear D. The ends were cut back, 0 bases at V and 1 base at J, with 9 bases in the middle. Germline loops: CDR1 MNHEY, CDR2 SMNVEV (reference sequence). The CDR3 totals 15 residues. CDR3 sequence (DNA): TGTGCCAGCAGTTTATCGGTTCTGGCGAACACTGAAGCTTTCTTT. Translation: CASSLSVLANTEAFF.

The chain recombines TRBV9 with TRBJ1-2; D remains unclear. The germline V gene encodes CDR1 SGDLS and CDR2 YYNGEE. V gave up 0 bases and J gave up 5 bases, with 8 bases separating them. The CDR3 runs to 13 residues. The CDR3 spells CASSVEGPYGYTF. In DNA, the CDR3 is TGTGCCAGCAGCGTAGAAGGCCCATATGGCTACACCTTC.

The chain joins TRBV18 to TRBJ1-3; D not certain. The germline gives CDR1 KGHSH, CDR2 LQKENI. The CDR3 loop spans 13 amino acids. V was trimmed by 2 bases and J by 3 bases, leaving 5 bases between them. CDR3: CASSPGGGNTIYF. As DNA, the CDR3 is TGTGCCAGCTCACCAGGAGGTGGAAACACCATATATTTT.

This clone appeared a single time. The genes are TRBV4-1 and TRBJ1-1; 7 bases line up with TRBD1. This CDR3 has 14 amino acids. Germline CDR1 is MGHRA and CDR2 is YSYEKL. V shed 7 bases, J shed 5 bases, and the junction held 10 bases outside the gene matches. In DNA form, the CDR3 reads TGCGCCAGCACTTTTCGACAGGGAGTAACTGAAGCTTTCTTT. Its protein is CASTFRQGVTEAFF.

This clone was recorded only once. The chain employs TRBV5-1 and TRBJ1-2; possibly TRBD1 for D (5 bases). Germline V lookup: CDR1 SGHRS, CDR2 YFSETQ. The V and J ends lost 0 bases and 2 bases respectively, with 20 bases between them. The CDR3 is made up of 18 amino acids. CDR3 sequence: CASSLAPRAGSRNYGYTF. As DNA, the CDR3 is TGCGCCAGCAGCTTGGCCCCCCGGGCAGGGTCGAGGAACTATGGCTACACCTTC.

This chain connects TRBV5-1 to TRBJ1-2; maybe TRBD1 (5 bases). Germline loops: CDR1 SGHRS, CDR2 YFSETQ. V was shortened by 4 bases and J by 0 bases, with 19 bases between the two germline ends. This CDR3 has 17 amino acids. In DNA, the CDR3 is TGCGCCAGCAGCCCAAATGACAGCCCATGGACTAACTATGGCTACACCTTC. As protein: CASSPNDSPWTNYGYTF.

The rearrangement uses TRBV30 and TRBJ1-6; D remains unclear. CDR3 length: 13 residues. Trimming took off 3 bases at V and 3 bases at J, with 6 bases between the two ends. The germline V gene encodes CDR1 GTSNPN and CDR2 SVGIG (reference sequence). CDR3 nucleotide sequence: TGTGCCTGGAGGGACGGCTATAATTCACCCCTCCACTTT. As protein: CAWRDGYNSPLHF.

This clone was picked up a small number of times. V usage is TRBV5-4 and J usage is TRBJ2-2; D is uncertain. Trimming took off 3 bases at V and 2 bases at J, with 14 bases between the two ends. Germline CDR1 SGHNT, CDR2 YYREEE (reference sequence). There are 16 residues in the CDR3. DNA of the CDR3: TGTGCCAGCAGCTCCCCAGGATCCCCTAACACCGGGGAGCTGTTTTTT. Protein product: CASSSPGSPNTGELFF.

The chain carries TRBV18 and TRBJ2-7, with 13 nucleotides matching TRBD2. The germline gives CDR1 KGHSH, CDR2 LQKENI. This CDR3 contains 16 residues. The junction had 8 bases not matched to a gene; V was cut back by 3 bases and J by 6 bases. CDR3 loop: CASSPPGLAGRTEQYF. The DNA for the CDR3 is TGTGCCAGCTCACCCCCGGGACTAGCGGGACGAACCGAGCAGTACTTC.

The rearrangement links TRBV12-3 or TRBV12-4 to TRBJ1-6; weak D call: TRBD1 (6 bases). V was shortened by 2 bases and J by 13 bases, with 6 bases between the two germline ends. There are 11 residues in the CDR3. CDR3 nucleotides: TGTGCCAGCAGTTTAAGGGGGCCCCTCCACTTT. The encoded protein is CASSLRGPLHF.

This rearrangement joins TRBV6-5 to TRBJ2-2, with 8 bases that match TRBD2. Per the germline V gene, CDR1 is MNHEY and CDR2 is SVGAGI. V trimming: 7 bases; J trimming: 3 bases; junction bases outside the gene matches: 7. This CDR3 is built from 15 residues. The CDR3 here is CASILGTSHTGELFF. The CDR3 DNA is TGTGCCAGCATCCTTGGGACTAGTCACACCGGGGAGCTGTTTTTT.

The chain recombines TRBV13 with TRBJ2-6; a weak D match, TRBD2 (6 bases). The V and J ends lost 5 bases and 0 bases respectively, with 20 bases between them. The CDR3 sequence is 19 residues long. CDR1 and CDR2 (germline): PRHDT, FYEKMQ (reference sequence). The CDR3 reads CASSPLGGTLFSGANVLTF. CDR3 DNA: TGTGCCAGCAGCCCCCTCGGAGGGACCCTGTTCTCTGGGGCCAACGTCCTGACTTTC.

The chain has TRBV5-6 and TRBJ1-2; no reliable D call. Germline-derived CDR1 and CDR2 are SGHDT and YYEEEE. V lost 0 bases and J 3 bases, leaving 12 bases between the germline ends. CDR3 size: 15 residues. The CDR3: CASSLGPATDYGYTF. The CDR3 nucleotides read TGTGCCAGCAGCTTGGGACCGGCGACTGACTATGGCTACACCTTC.

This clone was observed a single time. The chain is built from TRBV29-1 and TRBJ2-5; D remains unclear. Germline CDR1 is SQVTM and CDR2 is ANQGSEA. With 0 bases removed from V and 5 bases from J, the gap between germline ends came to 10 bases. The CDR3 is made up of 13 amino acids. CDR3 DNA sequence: TGCAGCGTTGAAGACCACCGCCGGGAGACCCAGTACTTC. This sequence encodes CSVEDHRRETQYF.

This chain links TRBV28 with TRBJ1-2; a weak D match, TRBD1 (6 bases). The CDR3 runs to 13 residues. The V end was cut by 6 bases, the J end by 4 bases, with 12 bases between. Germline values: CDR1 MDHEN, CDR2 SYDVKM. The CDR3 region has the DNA TGTGCCAGCAGCCTGACAGGTTTCTATGGCTACACCTTC. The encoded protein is CASSLTGFYGYTF.

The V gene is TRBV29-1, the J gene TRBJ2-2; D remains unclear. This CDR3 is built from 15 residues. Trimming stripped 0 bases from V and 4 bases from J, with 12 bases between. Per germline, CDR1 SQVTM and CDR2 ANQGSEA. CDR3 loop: CSVEDLRAGTGELFF. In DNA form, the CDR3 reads TGCAGCGTTGAAGATCTTCGAGCAGGCACCGGGGAGCTGTTTTTT.

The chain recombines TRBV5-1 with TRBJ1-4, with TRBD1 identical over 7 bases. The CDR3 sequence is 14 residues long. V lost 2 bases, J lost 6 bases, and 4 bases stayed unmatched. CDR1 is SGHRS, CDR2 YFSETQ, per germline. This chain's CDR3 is CASSLPGTDEKLFF. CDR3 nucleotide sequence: TGCGCCAGCAGCTTACCAGGGACAGATGAAAAACTGTTTTTT.

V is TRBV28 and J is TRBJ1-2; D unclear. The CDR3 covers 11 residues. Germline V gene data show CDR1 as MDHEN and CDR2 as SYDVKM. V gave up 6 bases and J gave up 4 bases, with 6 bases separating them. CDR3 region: CASSPRYGYTF. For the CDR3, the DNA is TGTGCCAGCAGCCCCCGCTATGGCTACACCTTC.

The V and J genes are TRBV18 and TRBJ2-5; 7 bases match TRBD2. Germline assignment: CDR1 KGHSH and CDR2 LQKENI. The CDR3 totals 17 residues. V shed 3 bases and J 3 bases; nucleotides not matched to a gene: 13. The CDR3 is CASSPLPLAGVKETQYF. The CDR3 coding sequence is TGTGCCAGCTCACCCCTCCCCTTGGCGGGGGTGAAAGAGACCCAGTACTTC.

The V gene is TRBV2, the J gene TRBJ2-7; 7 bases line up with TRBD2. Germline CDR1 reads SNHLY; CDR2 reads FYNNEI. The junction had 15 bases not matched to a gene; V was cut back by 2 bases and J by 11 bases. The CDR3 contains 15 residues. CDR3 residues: CASSELGRDARREYF. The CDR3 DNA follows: TGTGCCAGCAGTGAACTAGGGAGGGACGCTCGTAGGGAGTACTTC.

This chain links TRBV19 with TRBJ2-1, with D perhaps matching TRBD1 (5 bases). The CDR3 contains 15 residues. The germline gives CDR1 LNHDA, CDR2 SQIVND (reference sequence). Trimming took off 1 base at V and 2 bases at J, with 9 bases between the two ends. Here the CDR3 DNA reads TGTGCCAGTAGTATAGGACAGCCCGCCTACAATGAGCAGTTCTTC. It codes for CASSIGQPAYNEQFF.